This entry concerns a single T cell receptor (beta chain). The ends lost 3 bases at V and 10 bases at J; junction bases unmatched: 10. Germline V gene lookup returns CDR1 SGHRS and CDR2 YFSETQ. CDR3 size: 13 residues. This entry is derived from a study of T cell changes during pregnancy in multiple sclerosis. Assay: immunoSEQ multiplex PCR; the TCRdb copy retains only in-frame clones and omits some. The sample consists of about 50,000 clones, approximately 94% of them appearing once. This specimen was CD4+ T cells from peripheral blood mononuclear cells, taken in the third trimester of pregnancy. The rearrangement uses TRBV5-1 and TRBJ2-7; the match to TRBD2 covers 7 bases. The clonotype was recovered from a female donor with multiple sclerosis, enrolled in a pregnancy study. The chain's CDR3 is CASSSRPRDYQYF. The CDR3 coding sequence is TGCGCCAGCAGCTCCCGTCCCCGGGACTATCAGTACTTC.